This TCR beta chain is from a study of T cells in localized non-small cell lung cancer. TCRdb keeps only in-frame clones here, not all; method: immunoSEQ multiplex PCR. Of tens of thousands of clones in the sample, about 78% are singletons; the top ten hold 15% to 20%. The sample holds one count of this clone. Its antigen is unidentified. Whole-study findings and limits: The study linked higher blood T cell density to longer overall survival. When the top 100 tumor clones were examined, a median approximately 54 of them also appeared in the adjacent lung, which was paired and uninvolved. Heterogeneity within the tumor remains possible, as just one region underwent sequencing. In uninvolved adjacent lung, T cell clonality reached its highest value, exceeding tumor.

The CDR3 loop spans 13 amino acids. V lost 10 bases to trimming and J lost 4 bases; unmatched junction nucleotides: 7. Germline V gene lookup returns CDR1 ENHRY and CDR2 SYGVKD. The source is a man aged 35 to 69 with stage II squamous cell lung carcinoma. The specimen comprised PBMCs, sampled before any cancer treatment. The chain recombines TRBV10-3 with TRBJ2-3, with TRBD2 identical over 8 bases. The CDR3 loop reads CATSEREPDTQYF. The CDR3, as DNA: TGTGCCACCTCGGAGCGGGAGCCAGATACGCAGTATTTT.